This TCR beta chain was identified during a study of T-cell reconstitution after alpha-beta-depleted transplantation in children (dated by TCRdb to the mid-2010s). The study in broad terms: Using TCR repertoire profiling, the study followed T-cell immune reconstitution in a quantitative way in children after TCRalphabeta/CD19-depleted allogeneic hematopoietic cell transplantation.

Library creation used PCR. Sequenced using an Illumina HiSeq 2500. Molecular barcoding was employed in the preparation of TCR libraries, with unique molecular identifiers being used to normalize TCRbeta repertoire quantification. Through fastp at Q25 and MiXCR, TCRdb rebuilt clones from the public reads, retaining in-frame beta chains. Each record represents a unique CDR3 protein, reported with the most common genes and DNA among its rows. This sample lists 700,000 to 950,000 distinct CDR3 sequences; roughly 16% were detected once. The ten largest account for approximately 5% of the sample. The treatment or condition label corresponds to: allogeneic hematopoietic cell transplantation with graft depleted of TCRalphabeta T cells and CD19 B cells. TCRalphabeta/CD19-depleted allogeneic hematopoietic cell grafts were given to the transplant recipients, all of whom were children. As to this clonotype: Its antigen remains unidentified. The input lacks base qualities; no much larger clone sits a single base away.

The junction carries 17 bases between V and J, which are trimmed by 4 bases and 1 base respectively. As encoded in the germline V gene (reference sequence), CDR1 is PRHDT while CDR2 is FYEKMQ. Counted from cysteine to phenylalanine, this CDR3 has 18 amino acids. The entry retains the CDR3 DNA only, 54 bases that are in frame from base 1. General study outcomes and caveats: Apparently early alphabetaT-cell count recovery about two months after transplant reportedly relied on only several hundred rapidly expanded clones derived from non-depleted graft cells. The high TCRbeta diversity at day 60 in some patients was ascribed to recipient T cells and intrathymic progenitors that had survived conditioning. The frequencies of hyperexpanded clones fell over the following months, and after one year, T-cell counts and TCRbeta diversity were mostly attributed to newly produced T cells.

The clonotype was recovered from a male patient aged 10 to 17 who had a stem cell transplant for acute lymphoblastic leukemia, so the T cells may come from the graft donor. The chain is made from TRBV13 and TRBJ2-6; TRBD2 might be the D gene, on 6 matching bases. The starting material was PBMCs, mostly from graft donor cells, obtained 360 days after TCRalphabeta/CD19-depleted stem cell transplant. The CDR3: CASSYSRRDYSGANVLTF. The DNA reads TGTGCCAGCAGCTACTCGCGGAGGGATTATTCTGGGGCCAACGTCCTGACTTTC.